A selection of T cell receptor beta chains follows, all from one sample in a study of siplizumab effects on memory and regulatory T cells. Here immunoSEQ multiplex PCR was the method, and the copy in TCRdb shows in-frame clones only, minus some. This sample has around 78,000 clones, with about 90% found just once. Sequencing was carried out using CD8+ T cells sorted from blood. The source is a human donor in good health. The CDR3 runs from the conserved cysteine through the conserved F or W. A D gene is named only where the DNA matches it firmly. Only part of the rows carry a size: once, few, many, or a class if the clone is expanded.

abundance: -; v_gene: TRBV30; j_gene: TRBJ1-2; d_gene: -; CDR3nt: TGTGCCTGGAGCGCGGGACCGATCTATGGCTACACCTTC; CDR3aa: CAWSAGPIYGYTF
abundance: -; v_gene: TRBV7-9; j_gene: TRBJ2-7; d_gene: TRBD1; CDR3nt: TGTGCCAGCAGCTCCGGAACAGGGGTCGGCGAGCAGTACTTC; CDR3aa: CASSSGTGVGEQYF
abundance: -; v_gene: TRBV19; j_gene: TRBJ2-7; d_gene: -; CDR3nt: TGTGCCAGTAGTATAGGTGGCCTGGCCTACGAGCAGTACTTC; CDR3aa: CASSIGGLAYEQYF
abundance: -; v_gene: TRBV7-9; j_gene: TRBJ1-5; d_gene: TRBD1; CDR3nt: TGTGCCAGCAGCCCAGGACAGGGAGATCAGCCCCAGCATTTT; CDR3aa: CASSPGQGDQPQHF
abundance: -; v_gene: TRBV4-1; j_gene: TRBJ2-7; d_gene: -; CDR3nt: TGCGCCAGCAGCCAAGAAAGGCACAGGCAGTACTTC; CDR3aa: CASSQERHRQYF
abundance: -; v_gene: TRBV7-9; j_gene: TRBJ1-5; d_gene: TRBD1; CDR3nt: TGTGCCAGCAGCCTAGACAGGGCTCTTGGTGGGCCCCAGCATTTT; CDR3aa: CASSLDRALGGPQHF
abundance: -; v_gene: TRBV18; j_gene: TRBJ2-1; d_gene: -; CDR3nt: TGTGCCAGCTCACCTAAAGTGCCAGGGGACTACAATGAGCAGTTCTTC; CDR3aa: CASSPKVPGDYNEQFF
abundance: once; v_gene: TRBV6-4; j_gene: TRBJ1-2; d_gene: -; CDR3nt: TGTGCCAGCTTCGAATCTAACTATGGCTACACCTTC; CDR3aa: CASFESNYGYTF
abundance: -; v_gene: TRBV2; j_gene: TRBJ2-7; d_gene: -; CDR3nt: TGTGCCAGCCGTGGTGCATACCCCTCCGAGCAGTACTTC; CDR3aa: CASRGAYPSEQYF
abundance: -; v_gene: TRBV18; j_gene: TRBJ2-7; d_gene: -; CDR3nt: TGTGCCAGCTCACCAAACACCCCGGGGACGGTTGCCCTCGAGCAGTACTTC; CDR3aa: CASSPNTPGTVALEQYF
abundance: -; v_gene: TRBV4-1; j_gene: TRBJ1-2; d_gene: -; CDR3nt: TGCGCCAGCAGCCCCGAAGGGACCCCACTTAACTATGGCTACACCTTC; CDR3aa: CASSPEGTPLNYGYTF
abundance: -; v_gene: TRBV19; j_gene: TRBJ1-2; d_gene: TRBD1; CDR3nt: TGTGCCAGTCGGACAGGGGGTAATCGTTGGTCTGGCTACACCTTC; CDR3aa: CASRTGGNRWSGYTF
abundance: -; v_gene: TRBV9; j_gene: TRBJ2-5; d_gene: -; CDR3nt: TGTGCCAGCAGCGTAGAAGGGGGGGGGCCCCAAGAGACCCAGTACTTC; CDR3aa: CASSVEGGGPQETQYF
abundance: -; v_gene: TRBV6-5; j_gene: TRBJ1-1; d_gene: -; CDR3nt: TGTGCCAGCAGTTACTCGTCCAGGAACACTGAAGCTTTCTTT; CDR3aa: CASSYSSRNTEAFF
abundance: -; v_gene: TRBV19; j_gene: TRBJ2-7; d_gene: -; CDR3nt: TGTGCCAGTAGTCCCGGACTGGGCGTGGAGCAGTACTTC; CDR3aa: CASSPGLGVEQYF
abundance: -; v_gene: TRBV7-9; j_gene: TRBJ2-5; d_gene: -; CDR3nt: TGTGCCAGCAGCTCACGAATGGGAGCCAAAGAGACCCAGTACTTC; CDR3aa: CASSSRMGAKETQYF
abundance: -; v_gene: TRBV21-1; j_gene: TRBJ1-3; d_gene: -; CDR3nt: TGTGCCAGCAGCAAAGGCAGACAGGATGGAAACACCATATATTTT; CDR3aa: CASSKGRQDGNTIYF
abundance: once; v_gene: TRBV7-3; j_gene: TRBJ2-1; d_gene: -; CDR3nt: TGTGCCAGCAGCTACCTGGGGAGCCCCAATGAGCAGTTCTTC; CDR3aa: CASSYLGSPNEQFF
abundance: -; v_gene: TRBV5-1; j_gene: TRBJ2-7; d_gene: -; CDR3nt: TGCGCCAGCAGCTTGGTAGGCCAGGGGATGGGGGAGCAGTACTTC; CDR3aa: CASSLVGQGMGEQYF
abundance: once; v_gene: TRBV6-5; j_gene: TRBJ1-1; d_gene: TRBD1; CDR3nt: TGTGCCAGCAGTTATGACACAGGGGTAAACACTGAAGCTTTCTTT; CDR3aa: CASSYDTGVNTEAFF
abundance: -; v_gene: TRBV15; j_gene: TRBJ1-1; d_gene: -; CDR3nt: TGTGCCACCAGCAGTGTGACCGGGATGAACACTGAAGCTTTCTTT; CDR3aa: CATSSVTGMNTEAFF
abundance: -; v_gene: TRBV5-4; j_gene: TRBJ2-2; d_gene: -; CDR3nt: TGTGCCAGCAGCTTTTGGGTTGGGAGGTCCGGGGAGCTGTTTTTT; CDR3aa: CASSFWVGRSGELFF
abundance: -; v_gene: TRBV9; j_gene: TRBJ1-3; d_gene: -; CDR3nt: TGTGCCAGCAGCGTAGGGGTTGCTGGAAACACCATATATTTT; CDR3aa: CASSVGVAGNTIYF
abundance: -; v_gene: TRBV6-6; j_gene: TRBJ2-7; d_gene: -; CDR3nt: TGTGCCAGCAGTTACCTCGTGGGGGCGGGAGATGACGAGCAGTACTTC; CDR3aa: CASSYLVGAGDDEQYF
abundance: -; v_gene: TRBV2; j_gene: TRBJ2-5; d_gene: -; CDR3nt: TGTGCCAGCAAACATGACACCCTCAACCAAGAGACCCAGTACTTC; CDR3aa: CASKHDTLNQETQYF
abundance: -; v_gene: TRBV4-3; j_gene: TRBJ2-2; d_gene: -; CDR3nt: TGCGCCAGCAAAGGCACCGGGGAGCTGTTTTTT; CDR3aa: CASKGTGELFF
abundance: -; v_gene: TRBV19; j_gene: TRBJ1-1; d_gene: -; CDR3nt: TGTGCCAGTAGTTCCCGATGGGGGGGGATGAACACTGAAGCTTTCTTT; CDR3aa: CASSSRWGGMNTEAFF
abundance: -; v_gene: TRBV29-1; j_gene: TRBJ2-2; d_gene: -; CDR3nt: TGCAGCGTTGAAGGCGGTTTACAGGCACCCGGGGAGCTGTTTTTT; CDR3aa: CSVEGGLQAPGELFF
abundance: -; v_gene: TRBV19; j_gene: TRBJ1-5; d_gene: -; CDR3nt: TGTGCCGGGGGGTACAATCAGCCCCAGCATTTT; CDR3aa: CAGGYNQPQHF
abundance: -; v_gene: TRBV27; j_gene: TRBJ1-4; d_gene: -; CDR3nt: TGTGCCAGCAGTTTAAGACGGCCGAATGAAAAACTGTTTTTT; CDR3aa: CASSLRRPNEKLFF
abundance: -; v_gene: TRBV6-5; j_gene: TRBJ1-1; d_gene: -; CDR3nt: TGTGCCAGCAGGACGACAGTGGAGGGAGCTTTCTTT; CDR3aa: CASRTTVEGAFF
abundance: -; v_gene: TRBV5-6; j_gene: TRBJ2-1; d_gene: -; CDR3nt: TGTGCCAGCAGCTTTAGGATGGGGGGTTACAATGAGCAGTTCTTC; CDR3aa: CASSFRMGGYNEQFF
abundance: -; v_gene: TRBV27; j_gene: TRBJ2-7; d_gene: -; CDR3nt: TGTGCCAGCAGTTTTGCTCACCTTACCTACGAGCAGTACTTC; CDR3aa: CASSFAHLTYEQYF
abundance: once; v_gene: TRBV6-5; j_gene: TRBJ2-7; d_gene: -; CDR3nt: TGTGCCAGCAGTTACTCAAAGGAGCAGTACTTC; CDR3aa: CASSYSKEQYF
abundance: -; v_gene: TRBV6-1; j_gene: TRBJ2-2; d_gene: -; CDR3nt: TGTGCCATCCAACCTACCCCCTTTAACACCGGGGAGCTGTTTTTT; CDR3aa: CAIQPTPFNTGELFF
abundance: -; v_gene: TRBV21-1; j_gene: TRBJ2-2; d_gene: -; CDR3nt: TGTGCCAGCAGCTCGCGGGGACACTGGAACACCGGGGAGCTGTTTTTT; CDR3aa: CASSSRGHWNTGELFF
abundance: -; v_gene: TRBV29-1; j_gene: TRBJ1-2; d_gene: -; CDR3nt: TGCAGCGTTGAGGCTCAGACCTCCTATGGCTACACCTTC; CDR3aa: CSVEAQTSYGYTF
abundance: -; v_gene: TRBV7-9; j_gene: TRBJ2-1; d_gene: -; CDR3nt: TGTGCCAGCAGCTTAGGGGATATAAGCTCCTACAATGAGCAGTTCTTC; CDR3aa: CASSLGDISSYNEQFF
abundance: -; v_gene: TRBV6-5; j_gene: TRBJ2-3; d_gene: -; CDR3nt: TGTGCCAGCAGTTGGGGAGCTACCGGCACAGATACGCAGTATTTT; CDR3aa: CASSWGATGTDTQYF
abundance: -; v_gene: TRBV5-6; j_gene: TRBJ2-1; d_gene: TRBD2; CDR3nt: TGTGCCAGCAGCTTGGGCGGGGGGGTCTACAATGAGCAGTTCTTC; CDR3aa: CASSLGGGVYNEQFF
abundance: -; v_gene: TRBV7-7; j_gene: TRBJ1-1; d_gene: TRBD1; CDR3nt: TGTGCCAGCAGCTCCCGAGGACAGGCCCCGAACACTGAAGCTTTCTTT; CDR3aa: CASSSRGQAPNTEAFF
abundance: -; v_gene: TRBV4-1; j_gene: TRBJ1-6; d_gene: -; CDR3nt: TGCGCCAGCAGCCAAGGCGGGTCACCCCTCCACTTT; CDR3aa: CASSQGGSPLHF
abundance: -; v_gene: TRBV7-2; j_gene: TRBJ1-1; d_gene: -; CDR3nt: TGTGCCAGCAGCTCCCTCGGGCTGGCCACTGAAGCTTTCTTT; CDR3aa: CASSSLGLATEAFF
abundance: few; v_gene: TRBV19; j_gene: TRBJ1-3; d_gene: -; CDR3nt: TGTGCCAGTATCACCCCCCGCTCTGGAAACACCATATATTTT; CDR3aa: CASITPRSGNTIYF
abundance: -; v_gene: TRBV23-1; j_gene: TRBJ2-2; d_gene: TRBD1; CDR3nt: TGCGCCAGCAGTCCCCGACAGGGCATCTATCAGCTGTTTTTT; CDR3aa: CASSPRQGIYQLFF
abundance: few; v_gene: TRBV19; j_gene: TRBJ1-6; d_gene: -; CDR3nt: TGTGCCAGTAGAGACAGCCGAGATTCACCCCTCCACTTT; CDR3aa: CASRDSRDSPLHF
abundance: -; v_gene: TRBV11-2; j_gene: TRBJ2-7; d_gene: TRBD1; CDR3nt: TGTGCCAGCAGCTTAAACCTTCCGGGACAGGCTCTCTACGAGCAGTACTTC; CDR3aa: CASSLNLPGQALYEQYF
abundance: -; v_gene: TRBV7-9; j_gene: TRBJ2-7; d_gene: TRBD1; CDR3nt: TGTGCCAGCAGCTGGGGACAGGGGGAATCGCAGGGCTACGAGCAGTACTTC; CDR3aa: CASSWGQGESQGYEQYF
abundance: -; v_gene: TRBV7-9; j_gene: TRBJ2-7; d_gene: -; CDR3nt: TGTGCCAGCAGCTCGAGTAACGACTTCGGAAACGAGCAGTACTTC; CDR3aa: CASSSSNDFGNEQYF
abundance: -; v_gene: TRBV19; j_gene: TRBJ2-7; d_gene: TRBD2; CDR3nt: TGTGCCAGTAATGTAGCCAGCGGGAGCTCCTACGAGCAGTACTTC; CDR3aa: CASNVASGSSYEQYF
abundance: -; v_gene: TRBV5-4; j_gene: TRBJ2-1; d_gene: TRBD2; CDR3nt: TGTGCCAGCAGCTGGAGGACCCTAGCGGGAGAAGGTGTTGATGAGCAGTTCTTC; CDR3aa: CASSWRTLAGEGVDEQFF
abundance: -; v_gene: TRBV11-1; j_gene: TRBJ1-1; d_gene: -; CDR3nt: TGTGCCAGCAGCTTAGTTTCCGGGTCTGAAGCTTTCTTT; CDR3aa: CASSLVSGSEAFF
abundance: -; v_gene: TRBV5-1; j_gene: TRBJ2-5; d_gene: TRBD2; CDR3nt: TGCGCCAGCAGCTTTCTAGCGGTCCAAGAGACCCAGTACTTC; CDR3aa: CASSFLAVQETQYF
abundance: -; v_gene: TRBV10-3; j_gene: TRBJ2-1; d_gene: -; CDR3nt: TGTGCCATCGTAGCGCCTCTCTACAATGAGCAGTTCTTC; CDR3aa: CAIVAPLYNEQFF
abundance: -; v_gene: TRBV13; j_gene: TRBJ1-5; d_gene: TRBD1; CDR3nt: TGTGCCAGCAGCTTCGGGACAGGGGTTAATCAGCCCCAGCATTTT; CDR3aa: CASSFGTGVNQPQHF
abundance: -; v_gene: TRBV4-1; j_gene: TRBJ1-1; d_gene: -; CDR3nt: TGCGCCAGCAGCCACCGCAGGGGAGGCACTGAAGCTTTCTTT; CDR3aa: CASSHRRGGTEAFF